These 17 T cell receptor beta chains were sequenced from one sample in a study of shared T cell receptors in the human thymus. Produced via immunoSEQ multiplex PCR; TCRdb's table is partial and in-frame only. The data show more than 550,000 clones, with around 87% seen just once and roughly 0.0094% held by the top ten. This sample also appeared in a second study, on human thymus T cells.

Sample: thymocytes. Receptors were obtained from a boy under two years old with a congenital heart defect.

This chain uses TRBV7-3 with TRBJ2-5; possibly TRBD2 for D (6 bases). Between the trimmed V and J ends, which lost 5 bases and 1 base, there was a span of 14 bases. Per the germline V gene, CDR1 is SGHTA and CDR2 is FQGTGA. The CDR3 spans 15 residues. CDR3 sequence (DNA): TGTGCCAGCAGCCGTGGGGGGTCGCTCCAAGAGACCCAGTACTTC. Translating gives CASSRGGSLQETQYF.

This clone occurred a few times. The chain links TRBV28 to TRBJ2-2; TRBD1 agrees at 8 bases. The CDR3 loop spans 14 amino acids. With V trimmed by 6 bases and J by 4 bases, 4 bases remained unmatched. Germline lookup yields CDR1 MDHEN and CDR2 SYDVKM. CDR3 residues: CASRTGETTGELFF. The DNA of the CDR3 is TGTGCCAGCAGGACAGGGGAGACCACCGGGGAGCTGTTTTTT. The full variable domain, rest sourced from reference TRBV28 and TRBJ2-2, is DVKVTQSSRYLVKRTGEKVFLECVQDMDHENMFWYRQDPGLGLRLIYFSYDVKMKEKGDIPEGYSVSREKKERFSLILESASTNQTSMYLCASRTGETTGELFFGEGSRLTVL.

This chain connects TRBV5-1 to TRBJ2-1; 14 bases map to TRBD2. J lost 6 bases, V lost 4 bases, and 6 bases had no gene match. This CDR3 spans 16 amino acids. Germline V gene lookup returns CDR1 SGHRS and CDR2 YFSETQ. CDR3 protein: CASSRGLAGALNEQFF. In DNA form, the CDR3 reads TGCGCCAGCAGCCGGGGACTAGCGGGAGCCCTCAATGAGCAGTTCTTC.

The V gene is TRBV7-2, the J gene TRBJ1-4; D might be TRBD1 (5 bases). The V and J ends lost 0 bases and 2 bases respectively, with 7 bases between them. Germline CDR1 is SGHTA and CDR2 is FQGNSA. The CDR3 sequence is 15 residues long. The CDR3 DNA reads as TGTGCCAGCAGCTTAGCGCCAGGGACTAATGAAAAACTGTTTTTT. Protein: CASSLAPGTNEKLFF.

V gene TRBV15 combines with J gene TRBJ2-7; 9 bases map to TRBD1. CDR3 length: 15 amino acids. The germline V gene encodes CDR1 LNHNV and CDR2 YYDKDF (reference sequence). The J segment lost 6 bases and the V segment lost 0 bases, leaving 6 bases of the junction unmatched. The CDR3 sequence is CATSRDRTGDGEQYF. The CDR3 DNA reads TGTGCCACCAGCAGAGATCGGACAGGGGATGGCGAGCAGTACTTC.

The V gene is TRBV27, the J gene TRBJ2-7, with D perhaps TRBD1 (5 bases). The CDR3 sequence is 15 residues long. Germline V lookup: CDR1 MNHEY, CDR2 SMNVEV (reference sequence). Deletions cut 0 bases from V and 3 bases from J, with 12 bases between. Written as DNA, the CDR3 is TGTGCCAGCAGTTTATCGATGGGGCCTAACTACGAGCAGTACTTC. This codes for CASSLSMGPNYEQYF.

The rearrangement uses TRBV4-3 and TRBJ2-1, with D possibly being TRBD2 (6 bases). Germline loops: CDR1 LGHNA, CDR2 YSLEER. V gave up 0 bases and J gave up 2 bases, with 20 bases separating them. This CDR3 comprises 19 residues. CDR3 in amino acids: CASSQDHFSAGATYNEQFF. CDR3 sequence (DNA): TGCGCCAGCAGCCAAGATCATTTCTCAGCGGGTGCCACCTACAATGAGCAGTTCTTC.

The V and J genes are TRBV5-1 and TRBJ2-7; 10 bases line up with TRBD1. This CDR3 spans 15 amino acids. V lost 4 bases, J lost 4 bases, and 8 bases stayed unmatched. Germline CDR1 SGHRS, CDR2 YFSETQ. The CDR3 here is CASSVGTGDEYEQYF. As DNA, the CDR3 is TGCGCCAGCAGCGTCGGGACAGGGGATGAATACGAGCAGTACTTC.

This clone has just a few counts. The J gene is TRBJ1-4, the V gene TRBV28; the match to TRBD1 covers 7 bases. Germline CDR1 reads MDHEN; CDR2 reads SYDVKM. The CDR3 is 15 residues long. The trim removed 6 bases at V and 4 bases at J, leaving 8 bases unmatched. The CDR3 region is CASRPPDRSNEKLFF. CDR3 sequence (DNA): TGTGCCAGCAGGCCACCGGACAGGAGTAATGAAAAACTGTTTTTT.

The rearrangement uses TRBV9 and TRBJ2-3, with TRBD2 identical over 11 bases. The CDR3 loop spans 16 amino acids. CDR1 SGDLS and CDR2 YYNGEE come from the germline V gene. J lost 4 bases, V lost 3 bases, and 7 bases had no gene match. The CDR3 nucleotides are TGTGCCAGCAGCGGGGAGACTAGCGGGAATGCAGATACGCAGTATTTT. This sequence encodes CASSGETSGNADTQYF.

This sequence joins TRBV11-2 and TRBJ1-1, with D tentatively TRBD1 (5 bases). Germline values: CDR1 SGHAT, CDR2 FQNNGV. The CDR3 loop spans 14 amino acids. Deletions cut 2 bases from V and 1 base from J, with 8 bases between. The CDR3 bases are TGTGCCAGCAGCTTAAGGGGAACGAACACTGAAGCTTTCTTT. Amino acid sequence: CASSLRGTNTEAFF.

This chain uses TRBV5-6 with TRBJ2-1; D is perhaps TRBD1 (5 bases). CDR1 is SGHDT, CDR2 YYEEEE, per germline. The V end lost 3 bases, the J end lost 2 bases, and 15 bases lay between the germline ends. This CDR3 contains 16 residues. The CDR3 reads CASSSPREGTYNEQFF. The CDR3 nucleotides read TGTGCCAGCAGCTCACCCAGGGAAGGGACCTACAATGAGCAGTTCTTC.

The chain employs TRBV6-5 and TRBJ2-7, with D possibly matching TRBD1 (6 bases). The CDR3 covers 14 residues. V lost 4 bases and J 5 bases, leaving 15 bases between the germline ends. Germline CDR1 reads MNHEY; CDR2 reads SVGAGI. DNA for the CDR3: TGTGCCAGCAGTTCAGGGGTTTTGGGCCACGAGCAGTACTTC. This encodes CASSSGVLGHEQYF.

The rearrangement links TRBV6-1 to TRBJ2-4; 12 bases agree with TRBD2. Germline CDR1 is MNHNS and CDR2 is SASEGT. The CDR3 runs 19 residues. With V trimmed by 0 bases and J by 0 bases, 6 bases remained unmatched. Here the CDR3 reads CASSEAGLAGILAKNIQYF. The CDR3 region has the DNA TGTGCCAGCAGTGAAGCCGGACTAGCGGGAATTCTAGCCAAAAACATTCAGTACTTC.

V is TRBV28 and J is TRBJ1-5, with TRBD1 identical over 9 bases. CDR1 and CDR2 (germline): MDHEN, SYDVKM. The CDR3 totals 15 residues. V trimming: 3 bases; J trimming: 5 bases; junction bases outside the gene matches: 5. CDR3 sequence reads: CASSLGTGWDQPQHF. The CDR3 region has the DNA TGTGCCAGCAGTTTGGGGACAGGGTGGGATCAGCCCCAGCATTTT.

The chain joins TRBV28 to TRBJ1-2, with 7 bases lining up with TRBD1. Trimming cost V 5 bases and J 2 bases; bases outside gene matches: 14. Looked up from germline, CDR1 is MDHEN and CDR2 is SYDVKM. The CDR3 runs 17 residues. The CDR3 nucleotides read TGTGCCAGCAGTCCCGGGACAGCAGTCCCCCCCAACTATGGCTACACCTTC. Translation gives CASSPGTAVPPNYGYTF.

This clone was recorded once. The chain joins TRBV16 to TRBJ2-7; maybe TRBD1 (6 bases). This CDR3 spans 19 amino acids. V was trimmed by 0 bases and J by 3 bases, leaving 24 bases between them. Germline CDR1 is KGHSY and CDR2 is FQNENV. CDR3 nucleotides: TGTGCCAGCAGCCAATCGGAGGCCCGGACAGCGACGGAACGCTACGAGCAGTACTTC. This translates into CASSQSEARTATERYEQYF.